These 27 T cell receptor beta chains were all obtained from the same sample, sequenced in a study of blood T cell repertoires in COVID-19. Sequenced by immunoSEQ multiplex PCR; TCRdb stores in-frame clones only, minus some. Among approximately 500,000 clones listed, about 88% were seen once. Input material: peripheral blood. The receptors originated from a woman aged 50 to 65 with COVID-19, enrolled during active disease.

This chain links TRBV3-1 (or the pseudogene TRBV3-2) with TRBJ2-3, with a possible D match to TRBD2 (6 bases). CDR3 length equals 16 residues. Germline-derived CDR1 and CDR2 are LGHDT and YNNKEL (reference sequence). With 1 base removed from V and 2 bases from J, the gap between germline ends came to 13 bases. The CDR3 loop is CASSQVEGGYTDTQYF. Here the CDR3 DNA reads TGTGCCAGCAGCCAAGTGGAGGGCGGATACACAGATACGCAGTATTTT.

This chain joins TRBV6-1 and TRBJ1-1; no clear D. V lost 3 bases to trimming and J lost 4 bases, with 15 bases between them. The CDR3 is made up of 15 amino acids. Germline V gives CDR1 MNHNS, CDR2 SASEGT. The CDR3 DNA follows: TGTGCCAGCAGTGATTCCCCCTCGGGAGCCACTGAAGCTTTCTTT. Translated: CASSDSPSGATEAFF.

This clone has only one observation. The chain is built from TRBV27 and TRBJ1-1; no reliable D call. The ends were cut back, 3 bases at V and 6 bases at J, with 14 bases in the middle. Germline V gene lookup returns CDR1 MNHEY and CDR2 SMNVEV (reference sequence). The CDR3 has 14 amino acids. CDR3 bases: TGTGCCAGCAGTTTGGGCTTCGGCAACGCTGAAGCTTTCTTT. This codes for CASSLGFGNAEAFF.

The rearrangement joins TRBV2 to TRBJ1-1, with D tentatively TRBD1 (5 bases). The CDR3 has 13 amino acids. The V end lost 4 bases, the J end lost 4 bases, and 10 bases lay between the germline ends. Germline values: CDR1 SNHLY, CDR2 FYNNEI. The DNA for the CDR3 is TGTGCCAGCAGTGTCAGGGAGGGCACTGAAGCTTTCTTT. Translating gives CASSVREGTEAFF.

The DNA for the CDR3 is TGTGCCAGTAGCCGCGGGACAGGAGATAATTCACCCCTCCACTTT. It specifies CASSRGTGDNSPLHF. V and J are TRBV19 and TRBJ1-6; 8 nucleotides line up with TRBD1. This CDR3 contains 15 residues. Germline V lookup: CDR1 LNHDA, CDR2 SQIVND (reference sequence). J was trimmed by 5 bases and V by 6 bases; bases with no gene match: 6.

The J gene is TRBJ1-1, the V gene TRBV5-1; D is undetermined. V gave up 0 bases and J gave up 8 bases, with 11 bases separating them. CDR1 SGHRS and CDR2 YFSETQ come from the germline V gene. There are 13 residues in the CDR3. The CDR3 DNA sequence: TGCGCCAGCAGCTTGGGGGCCAACTTGGAAGCTTTCTTT. It encodes CASSLGANLEAFF.

This chain joins TRBV13 and TRBJ1-2; D may be TRBD1 (6 bases). Germline V CDR1 and CDR2: PRHDT, FYEKMQ (reference sequence). V lost 5 bases and J 4 bases, leaving 17 bases between the germline ends. The CDR3 is 15 amino acids. CDR3 sequence: CASSLRGGDIYGYTF. DNA for the CDR3: TGTGCCAGCAGCCTTAGAGGGGGAGATATCTATGGCTACACCTTC.

The chain employs TRBV24-1 and TRBJ1-1; no clear D. The CDR3 is 13 residues long. Trimming removed 7 bases at V and 1 base at J, with 9 bases between. Per germline, CDR1 KGHDR and CDR2 SFDVKD. The CDR3 here is CATSLTENTEAFF. CDR3 nucleotides: TGTGCCACCAGCTTGACTGAGAACACTGAAGCTTTCTTT.

The gene calls are TRBV12-3 or TRBV12-4 and TRBJ2-7; D gene uncertain. The length of the CDR3 is 11 residues. Trimming took 4 bases from V and 5 from J, leaving 6 bases between them. CDR3 protein: CASSSYDEQYF. The CDR3 DNA is TGTGCCAGCAGTTCCTATGACGAGCAGTACTTC.

The chain carries TRBV2 and TRBJ1-5; possibly TRBD1 for D (6 bases). The CDR3 covers 15 residues. Trimming removed 5 bases at V and 2 bases at J, with 13 bases between. Germline V lookup: CDR1 SNHLY, CDR2 FYNNEI. CDR3 in amino acids: CASSWDTAGNQPQHF. The CDR3 nucleotides read TGTGCCAGCAGTTGGGACACCGCGGGCAATCAGCCCCAGCATTTT.

The chain combines TRBV28 with TRBJ1-1, with D possibly TRBD1 on 5 matching bases. Per germline, CDR1 MDHEN and CDR2 SYDVKM. The CDR3 runs to 15 residues. Trimming removed 3 bases at V and 3 bases at J, with 14 bases between. The CDR3 loop reads CASSFLGGRYTEAFF. DNA for the CDR3: TGTGCCAGCAGTTTTCTCGGGGGTCGTTACACTGAAGCTTTCTTT.

This chain joins TRBV19 and TRBJ1-6, with D hard to call. The germline V gene encodes CDR1 LNHDA and CDR2 SQIVND (reference sequence). The CDR3 covers 18 residues. Trimming stripped 5 bases from V and 0 bases from J, with 17 bases between. CDR3: CASSFYGTASSYNSPLHF. In DNA, the CDR3 is TGTGCCAGTAGTTTCTATGGTACAGCCAGCTCCTATAATTCACCCCTCCACTTT.

The chain links TRBV30 to TRBJ2-5; 9 nucleotides line up with TRBD1. This CDR3 comprises 14 residues. Trimming removed 4 bases from V and 4 bases from J; junction bases left unmatched: 7. CDR1 is GTSNPN and CDR2 is SVGIG in the germline V gene (reference sequence). CDR3 DNA sequence: TGTGCCTGGAACCTAGGGACAGGGAGAGAGACCCAGTACTTC. Translation: CAWNLGTGRETQYF.

Concerning this clone itself: The identical CDR3 is also encoded by other nucleotide sequences in the sample. The rearrangement joins TRBV3-1 (or the pseudogene TRBV3-2) to TRBJ2-7; D perhaps matches TRBD2 (5 bases). The CDR3 loop spans 14 amino acids. The V gene lost 4 bases and the J gene lost 0 bases, with 10 bases spanning the gap. Per germline, CDR1 LGHDT and CDR2 YNNKEL (reference sequence). CDR3 nucleotides: TGTGCCAGCAGCCCCACGGGATCCTCCTACGAGCAGTACTTC. It is translated as CASSPTGSSYEQYF.

This clone was picked up one time. The V and J genes are TRBV25-1 and TRBJ1-2; 8 bases match TRBD1. From germline, CDR1 is MGHDK and CDR2 SYGVNS. V lost 6 bases and J lost 4; bases outside the gene matches: 7. The CDR3 runs to 14 residues. The CDR3 loop reads CASRETGGSYGYTF. The CDR3 DNA follows: TGTGCCAGCAGGGAAACAGGGGGAAGCTATGGCTACACCTTC.

The V and J genes are TRBV5-1 and TRBJ1-1, with TRBD1 identical over 9 bases. Trimming at V came to 4 bases and at J to 1 base, leaving 8 bases not matched to a gene. The CDR3 loop spans 16 amino acids. Germline assignment: CDR1 SGHRS and CDR2 YFSETQ. CDR3 loop: CASSPGTGMTNTEAFF. Written as DNA, the CDR3 is TGCGCCAGCAGCCCAGGGACAGGGATGACGAACACTGAAGCTTTCTTT.

The chain joins TRBV6-6 to TRBJ2-7, with D possibly being TRBD2 (6 bases). In germline, CDR1 is MNHNY, CDR2 SVGAGI (reference sequence). Trimming took 6 bases from V and 7 from J, leaving 10 bases between them. CDR3 length: 11 amino acids. The CDR3: CASSPGGEQYF. Here the CDR3 DNA reads TGTGCCAGCAGCCCCGGGGGAGAGCAGTACTTC.

The chain joins TRBV25-1 to TRBJ1-6; 8 nucleotides agree with TRBD1. V was clipped by 3 bases and J by 7 bases; unmatched bases: 8. Per germline, CDR1 MGHDK and CDR2 SYGVNS. This CDR3 region has 16 residues. CDR3 sequence: CASSDPRQGANSPLHF. The CDR3, as DNA: TGTGCCAGCAGTGACCCCCGGCAGGGGGCAAATTCACCCCTCCACTTT.

J is TRBJ1-1 and V is TRBV18; D may be TRBD1 (5 bases). The germline V gene has CDR1 KGHSH and CDR2 LQKENI. This CDR3 spans 13 amino acids. Trimming took off 5 bases at V and 1 base at J, with 8 bases between the two ends. The DNA of the CDR3 is TGTGCCAGCTCAGCAACAGGGAACACTGAAGCTTTCTTT. It specifies CASSATGNTEAFF.

The chain joins TRBV6-5 to TRBJ1-1, with D hard to call. The germline gives CDR1 MNHEY, CDR2 SVGAGI. This CDR3 has 13 residues. Trimming stripped 10 bases from V and 1 base from J, with 13 bases between. As DNA, the CDR3 is TGTGCCACCTGCCGAGGAACGAACACTGAAGCTTTCTTT. This gives the protein CATCRGTNTEAFF.

The chain carries TRBV2 and TRBJ1-4; tentative D call: TRBD1 (5 bases). The CDR3 runs to 14 residues. Trimming cost V 6 bases and J 4 bases, with 12 bases left between them. CDR1 and CDR2 (germline): SNHLY, FYNNEI. Here the CDR3 reads CASRGRGFNEKLFF. CDR3 sequence (DNA): TGTGCCAGCAGGGGGAGGGGATTTAATGAAAAACTGTTTTTT.

The count of this clone is one. The rearrangement joins TRBV5-1 to TRBJ2-2; D is uncertain. Germline CDR1 reads SGHRS; CDR2 reads YFSETQ. V was clipped by 6 bases and J by 4 bases, with 13 bases between them. This CDR3 region has 14 residues. The CDR3 sequence is CASTPVSGTGELFF. CDR3 nucleotide sequence: TGCGCCAGCACCCCCGTCAGTGGCACCGGGGAGCTGTTTTTT.

V gene TRBV9 combines with J gene TRBJ1-6; D ambiguous. Between the trimmed V and J ends, which lost 4 bases and 6 bases, there was a span of 20 bases. Germline-derived CDR1 and CDR2 are SGDLS and YYNGEE. The length of the CDR3 is 17 residues. The chain's CDR3 is CASSLDVGEGSNSPLHF. The CDR3 DNA reads TGTGCCAGCAGCCTAGACGTCGGGGAAGGGAGTAATTCACCCCTCCACTTT.

This sequence joins TRBV5-1 and TRBJ1-6, with 9 bases identical to TRBD1. V dropped 4 bases and J dropped 5; count of bases not matched to a gene: 1. The CDR3 loop spans 14 amino acids. Looked up from germline, CDR1 is SGHRS and CDR2 is YFSETQ. CDR3 nucleotides: TGCGCCAGCAGCAGGGACAGGGATAATTCACCCCTCCACTTT. Its protein is CASSRDRDNSPLHF. The full variable domain, in which reference TRBV5-1 and TRBJ1-6 provide the parts outside the CDR3, is KAGVTQTPRYLIKTRGQQVTLSCSPISGHRSVSWYQQTPGQGLQFLFEYFSETQRNKGNFPGRFSGRQFSNSRSEMNVSTLELGDSALYLCASSRDRDNSPLHFGNGTRLTVT.

This CDR3 is CASSSSAGLREQYF. CDR3 bases: TGTGCCAGCAGCTCCTCAGCGGGACTTCGCGAGCAGTACTTC. This sequence joins TRBV7-2 and TRBJ2-7; 7 nucleotides line up with TRBD2. The CDR3 is 14 amino acids. Germline assignment: CDR1 SGHTA and CDR2 FQGNSA. V shed 4 bases and J 6 bases; nucleotides not matched to a gene: 9.

In this sample, this clone turned up once. This rearrangement joins TRBV5-8 to TRBJ2-7; tentative D call: TRBD1 (5 bases). Deletions cut 0 bases from V and 6 bases from J, with 13 bases between. The CDR3 spans 14 residues. CDR1 is SGHTS, CDR2 YDEGEE, per germline. This CDR3 is CASSLAGFRAEQYF. In DNA, the CDR3 is TGTGCCAGCAGCTTGGCAGGGTTCCGGGCCGAGCAGTACTTC.

This clone was counted once. V usage is TRBV5-1 and J usage is TRBJ1-1, with D perhaps TRBD1 (5 bases). V dropped 0 bases and J dropped 7 bases, with 13 bases sitting between them. The CDR3 extends over 14 amino acids. Germline assignment: CDR1 SGHRS and CDR2 YFSETQ. CDR3 DNA: TGCGCCAGCAGCTTGGAGGGTGGGGGGATTGAAGCTTTCTTT. Translated, it gives CASSLEGGGIEAFF. The whole variable domain, filled in from reference TRBV5-1 and TRBJ1-1, reads KAGVTQTPRYLIKTRGQQVTLSCSPISGHRSVSWYQQTPGQGLQFLFEYFSETQRNKGNFPGRFSGRQFSNSRSEMNVSTLELGDSALYLCASSLEGGGIEAFFGQGTRLTVV.